This T cell receptor (beta chain) was obtained from a study of blood T cell repertoires in COVID-19. Overall study context: T cells, B-cell-depleted T cells, or PBMCs supplied cDNA or gDNA.

Sequencing used immunoSEQ multiplex PCR; TCRdb keeps in-frame clones, though not all of them. This table has over 200,000 clones, just over 85% appearing once. CDR3 length: 13 residues. The germline CDR1 and CDR2 sequences are MNHNY and SVGAGI (reference sequence). Trimming cost V 4 bases and J 4 bases, with 10 bases left between them. The source material was peripheral blood. The source of this sequence is a man over 45 with COVID-19, enrolled during active disease. The rearrangement uses TRBV6-6 and TRBJ1-1; D possibly corresponds to TRBD1 (6 bases). In DNA, the CDR3 is TGTGCCAGCAGTTGGGGGCGGATCACTGAAGCTTTCTTT. Its translation: CASSWGRITEAFF.